This T cell receptor (beta chain) was profiled in a study of blood T cell repertoires in COVID-19. This CDR3 is 13 amino acids long. Germline-derived CDR1 and CDR2 are SGHVS and FQNEAQ. V shed 8 bases and J shed 7 bases, with 18 bases lying between them. Per the study methods: Researchers report that nucleated cell counts were estimated from reference gene primer amplification. Measured with immunoSEQ multiplex PCR; TCRdb has only the in-frame clones, and not every one. V, J and clone size are taken as reported in that table, and D and trimming were inferred from the DNA itself. The sample gives a few hundred thousand clones, about 85% of which show up once; 15% to 20% is in the top ten.

Sequencing was done on a sample of peripheral blood. The gene calls are TRBV7-8 and TRBJ2-7, with D possibly being TRBD1 (5 bases). The receptor's source is a young man with active or convalescent COVID-19. CDR3 DNA sequence: TGTGCCAGCGCCATCCCCAGGGCCAGGGAGCAGTACTTC. Amino acids: CASAIPRAREQYF.